The entry below gives a single TCR beta chain sequence along with its context. The sample belongs to a study of blood T cells in healthy people across ages. Overall study context: About one barcoded beta molecule per two T cells came from capture by template switching.

Alongside a J-beta primer mix, a sample-barcoded 5' primer served in a second PCR lasting about 7 to 12 cycles. TCRdb recomputed calls from the 5' RACE reads with MiXCR, one row per CDR3 protein. The sample has about 570,000 distinct CDR3 sequences; 27% are singletons. Sequenced: blood. The sequence was obtained from a woman in her 70s in good health.

For the CDR3, the DNA is TGCAGCGTTGAAACCCAGGGTCGGGGGACCGGGGAGCTGTTTTTT. It translates to CSVETQGRGTGELFF. V usage is TRBV29-1 and J usage is TRBJ2-2, with D perhaps matching TRBD2 (6 bases). Germline CDR1 is SQVTM and CDR2 is ANQGSEA. The V end lost 2 bases, the J end lost 5 bases, and 15 bases lay between the germline ends. This CDR3 is 15 amino acids long.